The 6 T cell receptor beta chains reported below all come from one sample, sequenced in a study of T cell responses to AZD1222 COVID-19 vaccine. TCRdb keeps only in-frame clones here, not all; method: immunoSEQ multiplex PCR. The table records about 73,000 clones, 80% of them present only once. The sample in question was peripheral blood, obtained 28 days after the second AZD1222 dose. These receptors came from an adult who received the AZD1222 COVID-19 vaccine.

The genes are TRBV19 and TRBJ2-3; 9 bases are a match to TRBD1. After removal of 3 bases from V and 6 bases from J, the junction contained 7 bases not matched to a gene. Germline CDR1 is LNHDA and CDR2 is SQIVND (reference sequence). CDR3 size: 15 residues. The CDR3 coding sequence is TGTGCCAGTAGTATGGACAGGGGTCAGTGGGATACGCAGTATTTT. This sequence encodes CASSMDRGQWDTQYF.

The rearrangement links TRBV28 to TRBJ1-5; possible D gene TRBD1, 5 bases. Trimming removed 3 bases from V and 0 bases from J, with 9 bases in between. The germline CDR1 and CDR2 sequences are MDHEN and SYDVKM. The length of the CDR3 is 15 residues. This chain's CDR3 is CASSLGGVSNQPQHF. In nucleotides, the CDR3 is TGTGCCAGCAGTTTGGGAGGGGTTAGCAATCAGCCCCAGCATTTT.

The chain links TRBV28 to TRBJ2-7; possible D gene TRBD2, 6 bases. The germline V gene encodes CDR1 MDHEN and CDR2 SYDVKM. The V end lost 7 bases, the J end lost 1 base, and 11 bases lay between the germline ends. The CDR3 is 13 residues long. CDR3 bases: TGTGCCAGCAATAGCGGAGATTCCTACGAGCAGTACTTC. This codes for CASNSGDSYEQYF.

The CDR3 nucleotides are TGTGCCAGCAGTAGGTTACACGAGCAGTACTTC. Translation: CASSRLHEQYF. The rearrangement joins TRBV12-3 or TRBV12-4 to TRBJ2-7; D gene ambiguous. Trimming shortened V by 5 bases and J by 5 bases, and 7 bases separated the two germline ends. CDR3 length: 11 amino acids.

The chain joins TRBV28 to TRBJ1-1; the D gene is possibly TRBD1 (5 bases). CDR3 size: 15 residues. The germline V gene has CDR1 MDHEN and CDR2 SYDVKM. V was pared by 7 bases and J by 5 bases, with 20 bases between. CDR3 nucleotides: TGTGCCAGCAAGGCGAGGGGACGCGGGGAGACTGAAGCTTTCTTT. Its translation: CASKARGRGETEAFF.

The genes are TRBV27 and TRBJ2-7; the match to TRBD2 covers 13 bases. After removal of 5 bases from V and 4 bases from J, the junction contained 2 bases not matched to a gene. The CDR3 length is 14 residues. Per the germline V gene, CDR1 is MNHEY and CDR2 is SMNVEV (reference sequence). The CDR3 sequence is CASSGLAGVYEQYF. CDR3 bases: TGTGCCAGCAGTGGACTAGCGGGAGTATACGAGCAGTACTTC.